Sequencing of this T cell receptor beta chain was carried out in a study of vaccination and CD4 T cells after COVID-19. Study context: Two of the convalescents were Hispanic, and the group consisted of six males and four females.

The treatment here: approximately nine-day PBMC culture with coronavirus spike peptide pools or control peptides (ViraFEST assay). By negative selection, CD4+ T cells were isolated once culture had run for less than 13 days. Germline assignment: CDR1 DFQATT and CDR2 SNEGSKA (reference sequence). CDR3 length: 14 residues. The V gene end was trimmed by 3 bases and the J gene end by 3 bases; junction bases not matched to a gene: 6. Regarding this clonotype: The target antigen is unknown.

At the Johns Hopkins FTIC core, DNA taken from cultured CD4+ T cells was sequenced by way of the Oncomine TCR Beta short-read assay. TCRdb passed the PCR reads through MiXCR, listing each CDR3 protein once. This table holds about 20,000 distinct CDR3 sequences, 32% found once. The TCR sequence derives from a human donor with COVID-19. Sequences were obtained from cultured CD4+ T cells from blood. The genes are TRBV20-1 and TRBJ2-7; TRBD2 agrees at 9 bases. Written as DNA, the CDR3 is TGCAGTGCTAGGGGAGGACTAGCGCTCTACGAGCAGTACTTC. This sequence encodes CSARGGLALYEQYF.